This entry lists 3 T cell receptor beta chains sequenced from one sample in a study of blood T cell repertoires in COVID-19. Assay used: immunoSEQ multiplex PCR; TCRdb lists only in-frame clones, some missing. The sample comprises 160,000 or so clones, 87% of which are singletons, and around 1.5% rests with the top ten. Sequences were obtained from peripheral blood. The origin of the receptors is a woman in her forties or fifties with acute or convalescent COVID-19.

The DNA of the CDR3 is TGTGCCAGTAGTATAGTCGGGACAGCCTATAATTCACCCCTCCACTTT. Translating gives CASSIVGTAYNSPLHF. The V call is TRBV19, the J call TRBJ1-6, with 7 bases aligning to TRBD1. The CDR3 spans 16 residues. V lost 1 base to trimming and J lost 2 bases; unmatched junction nucleotides: 2. In germline, CDR1 is LNHDA, CDR2 SQIVND (reference sequence).

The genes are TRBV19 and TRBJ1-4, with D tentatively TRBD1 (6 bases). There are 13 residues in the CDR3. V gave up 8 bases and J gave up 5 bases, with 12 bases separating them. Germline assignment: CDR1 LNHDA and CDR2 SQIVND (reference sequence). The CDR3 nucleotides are TGTGCCAGTGGGAGACAGGAGAATGAAAAACTGTTTTTT. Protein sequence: CASGRQENEKLFF. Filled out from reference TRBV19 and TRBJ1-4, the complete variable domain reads DGGITQSPKYLFRKEGQNVTLSCEQNLNHDAMYWYRQDPGQGLRLIYYSQIVNDFQKGDIAEGYSVSREKKESFPLTVTSAQKNPTAFYLCASGRQENEKLFFGSGTQLSVL.

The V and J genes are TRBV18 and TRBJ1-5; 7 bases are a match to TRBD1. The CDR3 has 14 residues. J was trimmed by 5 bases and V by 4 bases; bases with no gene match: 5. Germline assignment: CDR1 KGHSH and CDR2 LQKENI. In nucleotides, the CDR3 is TGTGCCAGCTCACGACAGGGAGCCGATCAGCCCCAGCATTTT. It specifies CASSRQGADQPQHF. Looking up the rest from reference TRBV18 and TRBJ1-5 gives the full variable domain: NAGVMQNPRHLVRRRGQEARLRCSPMKGHSHVYWYRQLPEEGLKFMVYLQKENIIDESGMPKERFSAEFPKEGPSILRIQQVVRGDSAAYFCASSRQGADQPQHFGDGTRLSIL.